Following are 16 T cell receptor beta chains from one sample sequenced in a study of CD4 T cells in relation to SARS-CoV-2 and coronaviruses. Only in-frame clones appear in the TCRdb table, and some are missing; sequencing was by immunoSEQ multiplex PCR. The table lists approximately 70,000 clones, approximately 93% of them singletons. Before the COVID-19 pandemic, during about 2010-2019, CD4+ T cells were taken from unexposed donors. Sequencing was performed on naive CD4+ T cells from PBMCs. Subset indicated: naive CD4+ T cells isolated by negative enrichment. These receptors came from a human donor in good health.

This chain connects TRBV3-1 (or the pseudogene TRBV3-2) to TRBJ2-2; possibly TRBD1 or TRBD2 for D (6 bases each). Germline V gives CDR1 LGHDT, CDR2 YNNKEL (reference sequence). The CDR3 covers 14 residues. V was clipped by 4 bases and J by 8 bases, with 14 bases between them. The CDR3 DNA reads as TGTGCCAGCAGCCGAGAGGGGGGCGGTGGGGAGCTGTTTTTT. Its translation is CASSREGGGGELFF.

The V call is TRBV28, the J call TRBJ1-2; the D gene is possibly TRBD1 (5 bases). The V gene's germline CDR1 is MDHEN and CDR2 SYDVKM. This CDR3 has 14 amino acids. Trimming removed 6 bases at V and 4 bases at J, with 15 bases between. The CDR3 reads CASRILDSPYGYTF. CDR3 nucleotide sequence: TGTGCCAGCAGAATATTAGACAGCCCCTATGGCTACACCTTC.

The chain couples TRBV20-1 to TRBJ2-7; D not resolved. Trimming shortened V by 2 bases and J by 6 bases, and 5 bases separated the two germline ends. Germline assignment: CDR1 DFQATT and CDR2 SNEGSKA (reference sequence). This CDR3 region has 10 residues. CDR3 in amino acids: CSARPAEQYF. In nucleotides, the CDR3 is TGCAGTGCTAGACCAGCCGAGCAGTACTTC.

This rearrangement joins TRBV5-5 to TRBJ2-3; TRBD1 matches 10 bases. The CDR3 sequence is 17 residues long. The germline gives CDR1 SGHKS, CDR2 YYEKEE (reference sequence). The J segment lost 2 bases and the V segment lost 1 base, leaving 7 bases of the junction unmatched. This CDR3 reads CASSLIGTGAPTDTQYF. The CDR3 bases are TGTGCCAGCAGCTTGATCGGGACAGGGGCCCCCACAGATACGCAGTATTTT.

This chain's CDR3 is CASSMDIPYEQYF. The CDR3 DNA is TGTGCCAGTAGTATGGACATTCCCTACGAGCAGTACTTC. This chain links TRBV19 with TRBJ2-7, with D tentatively TRBD1 (5 bases). The CDR3 has 13 amino acids. CDR1 is LNHDA, CDR2 SQIVND, per germline (reference sequence). V lost 3 bases and J lost 2, with 8 bases in between.

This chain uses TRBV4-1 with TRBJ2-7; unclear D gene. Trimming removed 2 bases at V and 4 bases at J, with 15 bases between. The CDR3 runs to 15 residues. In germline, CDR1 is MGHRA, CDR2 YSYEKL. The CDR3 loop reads CASSQSPGDGYEQYF. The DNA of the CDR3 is TGCGCCAGCAGCCAATCGCCAGGTGATGGGTACGAGCAGTACTTC.

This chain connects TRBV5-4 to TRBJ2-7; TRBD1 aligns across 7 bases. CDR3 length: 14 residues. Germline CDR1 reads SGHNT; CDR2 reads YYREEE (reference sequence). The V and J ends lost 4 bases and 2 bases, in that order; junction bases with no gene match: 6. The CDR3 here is CASSTGQTAYEQYF. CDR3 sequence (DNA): TGTGCCAGCAGCACGGGACAGACGGCCTACGAGCAGTACTTC.

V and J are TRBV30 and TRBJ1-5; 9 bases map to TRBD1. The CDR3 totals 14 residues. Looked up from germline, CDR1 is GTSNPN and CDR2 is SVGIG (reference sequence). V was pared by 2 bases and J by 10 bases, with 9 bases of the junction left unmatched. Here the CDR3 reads CAWSRDRATRPQHF. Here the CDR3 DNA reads TGTGCCTGGAGTCGGGACAGGGCGACTCGCCCCCAGCATTTT.

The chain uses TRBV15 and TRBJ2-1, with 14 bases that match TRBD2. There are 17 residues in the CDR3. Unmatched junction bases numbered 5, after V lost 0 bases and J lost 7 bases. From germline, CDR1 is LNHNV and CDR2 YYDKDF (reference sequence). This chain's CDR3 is CATSRDWGTSGRNEQFF. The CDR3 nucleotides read TGTGCCACCAGCAGAGATTGGGGGACTAGCGGGAGAAATGAGCAGTTCTTC.

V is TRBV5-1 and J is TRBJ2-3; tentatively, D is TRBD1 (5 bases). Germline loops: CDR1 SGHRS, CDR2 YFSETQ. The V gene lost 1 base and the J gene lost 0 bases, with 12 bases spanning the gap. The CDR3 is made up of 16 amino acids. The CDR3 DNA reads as TGCGCCAGCAGCTTGAGTCCTGGGGCTAGCACAGATACGCAGTATTTT. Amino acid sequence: CASSLSPGASTDTQYF.

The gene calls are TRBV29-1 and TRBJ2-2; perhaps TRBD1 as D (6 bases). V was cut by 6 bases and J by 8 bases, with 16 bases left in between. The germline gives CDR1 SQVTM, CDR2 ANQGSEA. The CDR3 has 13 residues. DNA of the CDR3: TGCAGCGTAGGGGACACCACTCGGGGGGAGCTGTTTTTT. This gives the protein CSVGDTTRGELFF.

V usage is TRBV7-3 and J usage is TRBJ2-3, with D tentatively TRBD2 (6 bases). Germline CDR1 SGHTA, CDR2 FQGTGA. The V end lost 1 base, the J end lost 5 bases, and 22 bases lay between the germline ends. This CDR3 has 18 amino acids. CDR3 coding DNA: TGTGCCAGCAGCTTAATCGCTCTTCAGCGGAGGGGCGAAGATACGCAGTATTTT. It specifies CASSLIALQRRGEDTQYF.

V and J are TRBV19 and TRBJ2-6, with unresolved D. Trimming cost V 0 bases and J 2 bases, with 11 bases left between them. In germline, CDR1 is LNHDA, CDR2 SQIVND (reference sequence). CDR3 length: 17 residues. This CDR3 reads CASSIDSWAAGANVLTF. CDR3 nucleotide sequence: TGTGCCAGTAGTATAGATTCGTGGGCGGCTGGGGCCAACGTCCTGACTTTC.

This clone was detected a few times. In DNA form, the CDR3 reads TGTGCCAGCAGCTTCACAGATACGCAGTATTTT. Protein: CASSFTDTQYF. J is TRBJ2-3 and V is TRBV7-9; D gene unclear. This CDR3 is built from 11 residues. Germline CDR1 SEHNR, CDR2 FQNEAQ (reference sequence). V lost 3 bases and J 2 bases, leaving 0 bases between the germline ends. Full variable domain (remainder filled in from reference TRBV7-9 and TRBJ2-3): DTGVSQNPRHKITKRGQNVTFRCDPISEHNRLYWYRQTLGQGPEFLTYFQNEAQLEKSRLLSDRFSAERPKGSFSTLEIQRTEQGDSAMYLCASSFTDTQYFGPGTRLTVL.

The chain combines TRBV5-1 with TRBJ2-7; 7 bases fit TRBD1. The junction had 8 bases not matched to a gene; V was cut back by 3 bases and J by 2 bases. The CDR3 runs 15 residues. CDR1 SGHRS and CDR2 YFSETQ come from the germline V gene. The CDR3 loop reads CASSYLTTGTYEQYF. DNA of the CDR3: TGCGCCAGCAGCTACCTCACGACAGGGACCTACGAGCAGTACTTC.

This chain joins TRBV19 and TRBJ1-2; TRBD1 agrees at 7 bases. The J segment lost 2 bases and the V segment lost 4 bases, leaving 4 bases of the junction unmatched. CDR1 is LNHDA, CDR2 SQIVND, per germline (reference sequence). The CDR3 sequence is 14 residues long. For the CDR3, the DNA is TGTGCCAGTAGTAAGGGACAGCAAAACTATGGCTACACCTTC. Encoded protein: CASSKGQQNYGYTF.